The entry below describes one T cell receptor beta chain. The ends were cut back, 3 bases at V and 1 base at J, with 18 bases in the middle. CDR1 and CDR2 from the germline V gene are KGHSH and LQKENI. The CDR3 has 17 amino acids. The repertoire was sequenced with immunoSEQ multiplex PCR; TCRdb's copy has only in-frame clones and lacks some. The sample consists of 1.5 million to 1.9 million clones, approximately 98% of them appearing once. The sample comes from a study of shared clonotypes between healthy human individuals. Study details: CD4 naive cells filled three plates per donor, CD4 memory three, CD8 naive two and CD8 memory one.

The V and J genes are TRBV18 and TRBJ1-1, with D possibly matching TRBD1 (6 bases). The sequenced material came from naive CD4+ T cells sorted from blood. Specified subset: CD45RA+ positively selected. The TCR sequence derives from a man aged 25 to 40 in good health. The CDR3 spells CASSPFQGSIKNTEAFF. For the CDR3, the DNA is TGTGCCAGCTCACCCTTCCAGGGGAGTATTAAGAACACTGAAGCTTTCTTT.